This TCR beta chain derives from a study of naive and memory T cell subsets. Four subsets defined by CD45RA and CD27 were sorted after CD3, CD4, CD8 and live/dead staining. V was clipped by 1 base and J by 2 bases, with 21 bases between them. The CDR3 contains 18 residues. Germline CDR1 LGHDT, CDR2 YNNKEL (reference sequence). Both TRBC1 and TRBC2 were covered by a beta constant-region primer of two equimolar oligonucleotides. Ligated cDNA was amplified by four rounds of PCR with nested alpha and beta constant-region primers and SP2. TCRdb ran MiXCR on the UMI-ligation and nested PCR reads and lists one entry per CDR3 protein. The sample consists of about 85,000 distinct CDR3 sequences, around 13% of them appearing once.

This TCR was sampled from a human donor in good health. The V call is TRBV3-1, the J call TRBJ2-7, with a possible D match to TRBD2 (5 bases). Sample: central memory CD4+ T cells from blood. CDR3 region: CASSQGLALSPTTYEQYF. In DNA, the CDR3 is TGTGCCAGCAGCCAAGGGTTGGCACTATCCCCGACTACCTACGAGCAGTACTTC.